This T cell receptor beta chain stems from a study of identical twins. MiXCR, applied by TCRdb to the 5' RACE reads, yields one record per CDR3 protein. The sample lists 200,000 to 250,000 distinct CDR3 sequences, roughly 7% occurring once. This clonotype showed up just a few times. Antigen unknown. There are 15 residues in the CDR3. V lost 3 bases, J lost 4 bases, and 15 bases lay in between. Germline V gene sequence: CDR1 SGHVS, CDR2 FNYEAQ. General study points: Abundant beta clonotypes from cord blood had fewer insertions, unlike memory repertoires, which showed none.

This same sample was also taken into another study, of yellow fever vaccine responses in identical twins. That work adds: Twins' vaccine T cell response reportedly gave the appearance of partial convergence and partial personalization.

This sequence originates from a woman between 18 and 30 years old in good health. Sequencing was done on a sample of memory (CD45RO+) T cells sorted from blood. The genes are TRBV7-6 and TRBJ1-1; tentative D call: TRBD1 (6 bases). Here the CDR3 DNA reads TGTGCCAGCAGCTTCCAGAGAGGGGGAATCACTGAAGCTTTCTTT. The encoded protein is CASSFQRGGITEAFF.